The clone carrying this T cell receptor (beta chain) occurred many times. Its antigen is not known. The entry originates in a study of metastatic and nonmetastatic thyroid tumors. Study results and caveats: Benign nodules were reported to have significantly lower TCR beta diversity than malignant thyroid tumors, in blood and tumor.

MiXCR re-clonotyped the PCR reads for TCRdb. The sample yields tens of thousands of clones, around 15% seen once. Treatment of any kind had been given to no patient before thyroid surgery. This CDR3 has 14 residues. Losses at the gene ends were 4 bases for V and 8 bases for J; bases not matched to a gene: 3. Germline V gene sequence: CDR1 MNHNS, CDR2 SASEGT. The specimen sequenced was blood. The chain recombines TRBV6-1 with TRBJ2-1; 12 nucleotides agree with TRBD1. This TCR derives from a male donor with papillary thyroid cancer or a benign thyroid nodule (not recorded which). Some clones in this sample may be carry-over from other donors' samples. Here the CDR3 reads CASSAGQGADEQFF. In nucleotides, the CDR3 is TGTGCCAGCAGTGCGGGACAGGGGGCCGATGAGCAGTTCTTC.